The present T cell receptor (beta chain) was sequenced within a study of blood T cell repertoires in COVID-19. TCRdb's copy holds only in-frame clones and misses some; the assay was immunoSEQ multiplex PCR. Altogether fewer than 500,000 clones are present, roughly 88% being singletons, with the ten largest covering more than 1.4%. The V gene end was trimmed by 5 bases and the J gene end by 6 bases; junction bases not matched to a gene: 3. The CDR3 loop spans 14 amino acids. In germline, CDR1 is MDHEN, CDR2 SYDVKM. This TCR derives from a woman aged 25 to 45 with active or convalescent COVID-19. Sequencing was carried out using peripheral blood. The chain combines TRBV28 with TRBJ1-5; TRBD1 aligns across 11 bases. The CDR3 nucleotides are TGTGCCAGCAGTCGGACAGGGGGCTTTCAGCCCCAGCATTTT. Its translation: CASSRTGGFQPQHF.